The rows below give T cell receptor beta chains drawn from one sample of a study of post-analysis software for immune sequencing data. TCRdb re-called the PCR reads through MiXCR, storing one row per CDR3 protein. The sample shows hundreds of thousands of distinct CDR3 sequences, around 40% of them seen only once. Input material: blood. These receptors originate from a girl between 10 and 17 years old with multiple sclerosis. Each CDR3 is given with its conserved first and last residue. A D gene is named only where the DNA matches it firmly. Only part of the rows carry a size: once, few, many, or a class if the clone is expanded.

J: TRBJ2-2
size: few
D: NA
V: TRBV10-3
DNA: TGTGCTTCTTGGCCGGGGACCGGGGAGCTGTTTTTT
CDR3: CASWPGTGELFF

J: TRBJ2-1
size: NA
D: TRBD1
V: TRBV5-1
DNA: TGCGCCAGCAGTATCAGACAGGGGCTTACCTACAATGAGCAGTTCTTC
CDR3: CASSIRQGLTYNEQFF

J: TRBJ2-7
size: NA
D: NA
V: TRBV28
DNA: TGTGCCAGCAGTTTAACTTCGCGTGGCTACGAGCAGTACTTC
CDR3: CASSLTSRGYEQYF

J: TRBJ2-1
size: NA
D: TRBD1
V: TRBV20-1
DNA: TGCAGTGCGACCGGGACAGGATACAAAGAGCAGTTCTTC
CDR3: CSATGTGYKEQFF

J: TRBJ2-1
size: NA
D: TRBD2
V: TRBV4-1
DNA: TGCGCCAGCAGCCAAGGGCTAGCGGACAATGAGCAGTTCTTC
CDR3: CASSQGLADNEQFF

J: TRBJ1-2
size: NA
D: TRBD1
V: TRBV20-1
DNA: TGCAGTGCTAGGTACCCGGGACAGAACTATGGCTACACCTTC
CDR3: CSARYPGQNYGYTF

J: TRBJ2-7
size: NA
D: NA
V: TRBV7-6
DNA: TGTGCCAGCAGCTTAGATCCCGCCTTGGGTCGCGAGCAGTACTTC
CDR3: CASSLDPALGREQYF

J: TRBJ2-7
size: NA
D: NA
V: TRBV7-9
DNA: TGTGCCAGCAGCTTAGTAAAGGGGTCCCTTTCCTACGAGCAGTACTTC
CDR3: CASSLVKGSLSYEQYF

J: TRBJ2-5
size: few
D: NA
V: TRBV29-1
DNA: TGCAGCGGGAGGGTGTCGGAGACCCAGTACTTC
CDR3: CSGRVSETQYF

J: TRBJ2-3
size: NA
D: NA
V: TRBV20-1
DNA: TGCAGTGTCGAACAGGGTCCAGATACGCAGTATTTT
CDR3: CSVEQGPDTQYF

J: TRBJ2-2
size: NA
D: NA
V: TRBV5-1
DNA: TGCGCCAGCAGCTTTATCACGAACACCGGGGAGCTGTTTTTT
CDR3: CASSFITNTGELFF

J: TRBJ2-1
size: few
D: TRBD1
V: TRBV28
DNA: TGTGCCAGCAGTTACTCCGGGACAGGGTTCAATGAGCAGTTCTTC
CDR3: CASSYSGTGFNEQFF

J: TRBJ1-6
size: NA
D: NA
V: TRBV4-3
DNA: TGCGCCAGCAGCCAAGATGTCGAGAGCTCCTATAATTCACCCCTCCACTTT
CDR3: CASSQDVESSYNSPLHF

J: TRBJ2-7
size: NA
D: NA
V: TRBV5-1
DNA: TGCGCCAGCAGCTTGGGAGGGTCCCGCTACAAGCAGTACTTC
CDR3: CASSLGGSRYKQYF

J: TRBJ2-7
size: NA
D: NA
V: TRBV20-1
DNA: TGCAGTGCTATTGATGCCTCTGACTACTTCTACGAGCAGTACTTC
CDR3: CSAIDASDYFYEQYF

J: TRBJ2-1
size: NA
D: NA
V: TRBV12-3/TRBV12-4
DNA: TGTGCCAGCAAACCGCCGGGACCCCCTTCTGAGCAGTTCTTC
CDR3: CASKPPGPPSEQFF

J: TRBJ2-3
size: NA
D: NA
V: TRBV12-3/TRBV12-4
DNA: TGTGCCAGCAGACGGGGGTTCTCCCCCTCGATGAGAGCAGATACGCAGTATTTT
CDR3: CASRRGFSPSMRADTQYF

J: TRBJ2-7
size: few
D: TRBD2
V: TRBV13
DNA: TGTGCCAGCAGCCCCACCGGACTAGCGGATTCCTACGAGCAGTACTTC
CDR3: CASSPTGLADSYEQYF